One and the same sample provided the 20 T cell receptor beta chains below, sequenced in a study of blood T cell repertoires in COVID-19. Libraries were prepared by immunoSEQ multiplex PCR; TCRdb keeps only in-frame clonotypes and omits some of them. This repertoire shows some 60,000 clones, about 84% found once; its top ten account for 7.2%. Input material: peripheral blood. The receptors were gathered from a man in his 60s with acute or convalescent COVID-19.

The table lists this clone with a few counts. V and J are TRBV5-5 and TRBJ1-5; possibly TRBD1 for D (5 bases). CDR3 size: 14 residues. The V end lost 2 bases, the J end lost 5 bases, and 11 bases lay between the germline ends. CDR1 SGHKS and CDR2 YYEKEE come from the germline V gene (reference sequence). CDR3 in amino acids: CASSFMAGDQPQHF. In DNA, the CDR3 is TGTGCCAGCAGCTTCATGGCGGGGGATCAGCCCCAGCATTTT. The complete variable domain, with remaining parts taken from reference TRBV5-5 and TRBJ1-5, reads DAGVTQSPTHLIKTRGQQVTLRCSPISGHKSVSWYQQVLGQGPQFIFQYYEKEERGRGNFPDRFSARQFPNYSSELNVNALLLGDSALYLCASSFMAGDQPQHFGDGTRLSIL.

Only one count was recorded for this clone. The chain links TRBV6-2 or TRBV6-3 to TRBJ2-5; D call uncertain. Per germline, CDR1 MNHEY and CDR2 SVGEGT. The V gene lost 4 bases and the J gene lost 2 bases, with 20 bases spanning the gap. The CDR3 totals 17 residues. The CDR3 DNA follows: TGTGCCAGCAGTTCCGGCTCAAGGATTGACGGGCAAGAGACCCAGTACTTC. Translating it yields CASSSGSRIDGQETQYF.

The chain recombines TRBV15 with TRBJ2-1; 8 bases map to TRBD2. The CDR3 covers 15 residues. The J segment lost 4 bases and the V segment lost 4 bases, leaving 6 bases of the junction unmatched. The germline gives CDR1 LNHNV, CDR2 YYDKDF (reference sequence). Here the CDR3 reads CATSISGTGYNEQFF. In nucleotides, the CDR3 is TGTGCCACCAGCATTAGCGGGACTGGGTACAATGAGCAGTTCTTC.

The V and J genes are TRBV7-2 and TRBJ1-2; 7 positions match TRBD1. The ends lost 3 bases at V and 7 bases at J; junction bases unmatched: 5. Germline assignment: CDR1 SGHTA and CDR2 FQGNSA. The CDR3 is made up of 13 amino acids. The CDR3 DNA is TGTGCCAGCAGCTTTGACAGGGCAGGTGGCTACACCTTC. Its protein is CASSFDRAGGYTF.

The rearrangement uses TRBV3-1 (or the pseudogene TRBV3-2) and TRBJ2-7; TRBD1 aligns across 8 bases. The CDR3 extends over 14 amino acids. V shed 5 bases and J 4 bases; nucleotides not matched to a gene: 7. The V gene's germline CDR1 is LGHDT and CDR2 YNNKEL (reference sequence). The CDR3 here is CASSKTGAGYEQYF. The CDR3 nucleotides are TGTGCCAGCAGCAAGACAGGGGCGGGATACGAGCAGTACTTC.

This clone was counted many times. The chain links TRBV21-1 to TRBJ2-2; the table's D call of TRBD1 was not tested on the DNA. TRBV21-1 is a pseudogene locus. The CDR3 sequence is 16 residues long. The CDR3 sequence is CASSAYPDRGPGELFF. CDR3 nucleotide sequence: TGTGCCAGCAGCGCCTACCCGGACAGGGGGCCCGGGGAGCTGTTTTTT.

The chain employs TRBV6-5 and TRBJ1-6; D might be TRBD1 (6 bases). The CDR3 covers 15 residues. From germline, CDR1 is MNHEY and CDR2 SVGAGI. Trimming took off 0 bases at V and 11 bases at J, with 14 bases between the two ends. The CDR3 region has the DNA TGTGCCAGCAGTTACTCGTTGGGGGGGCGGACACCCCTCCACTTT. Protein sequence: CASSYSLGGRTPLHF.

The genes are TRBV29-1 and TRBJ1-4; D ambiguous. Germline assignment: CDR1 SQVTM and CDR2 ANQGSEA. The CDR3 has 12 amino acids. V was cut by 4 bases and J by 8 bases, with 11 bases left in between. In DNA, the CDR3 is TGCAGCGTTGGATTGCACAGCGAAAAACTGTTTTTT. It encodes CSVGLHSEKLFF.

This clone was detected a few times. This chain uses TRBV3-1 (or the pseudogene TRBV3-2) with TRBJ1-2, with D possibly being TRBD1 (6 bases). Germline-derived CDR1 and CDR2 are LGHDT and YNNKEL (reference sequence). V lost 4 bases, J lost 8 bases, and 14 bases lay in between. The CDR3 consists of 13 residues. CDR3 loop: CASSRTVEGGYTF. The CDR3 DNA is TGTGCCAGCAGCCGGACAGTCGAGGGCGGCTACACCTTC.

The gene calls are TRBV5-1 and TRBJ1-3; D unresolved. Germline values: CDR1 SGHRS, CDR2 YFSETQ. V was pared by 4 bases and J by 3 bases, with 8 bases between. This CDR3 comprises 13 residues. Written as DNA, the CDR3 is TGCGCCAGCAGCGAGGGTTTTGGAAACACCATATATTTT. Encoded protein: CASSEGFGNTIYF.

This clone has only one observation. This chain connects TRBV28 to TRBJ1-2; possibly TRBD1 for D (5 bases). The germline CDR1 and CDR2 sequences are MDHEN and SYDVKM. The CDR3 is made up of 15 amino acids. Trimming shortened V by 9 bases and J by 0 bases, and 17 bases separated the two germline ends. CDR3 residues: CASFPGLKANYGYTF. The CDR3 DNA reads as TGTGCCAGTTTCCCGGGACTTAAAGCTAACTATGGCTACACCTTC.

J is TRBJ2-3 and V is TRBV11-2; a possible D gene is TRBD2 (5 bases). Germline loops: CDR1 SGHAT, CDR2 FQNNGV. This CDR3 spans 14 amino acids. The V end lost 5 bases, the J end lost 9 bases, and 18 bases lay between the germline ends. CDR3 nucleotides: TGTGCCAGCAGCAACGATGCAGCCGGCGGGACGCAGTATTTT. Translated: CASSNDAAGGTQYF.

This rearrangement joins TRBV18 to TRBJ2-5; perhaps TRBD1 as D (6 bases). The CDR3 is made up of 13 amino acids. Looked up from germline, CDR1 is KGHSH and CDR2 is LQKENI. Between the trimmed V and J ends, which lost 2 bases and 6 bases, there was a span of 10 bases. The CDR3 reads CASSPTRGKTQYF. CDR3 nucleotide sequence: TGTGCCAGCTCACCAACGAGGGGGAAGACCCAGTACTTC.

The J gene is TRBJ2-5, the V gene TRBV7-3; the match to TRBD2 covers 11 bases. Germline V gene lookup returns CDR1 SGHTA and CDR2 FQGTGA. CDR3 length: 15 amino acids. The junction had 4 bases not matched to a gene; V was cut back by 2 bases and J by 5 bases. CDR3 sequence (DNA): TGTGCCAGCAGCTTACAGCTAGCGGGGGGTGAGACCCAGTACTTC. Protein: CASSLQLAGGETQYF.

The V and J genes are TRBV29-1 and TRBJ2-7, with unresolved D. The CDR3 has 11 residues. Germline lookup yields CDR1 SQVTM and CDR2 ANQGSEA. The germline V and J ends were trimmed by 3 bases and 3 bases, with 6 bases remaining between them. This chain's CDR3 is CSVESNYEQYF. CDR3 sequence (DNA): TGCAGCGTTGAGAGCAACTACGAGCAGTACTTC.

The chain is built from TRBV11-3 and TRBJ2-7; TRBD2 aligns across 7 bases. V gave up 4 bases and J gave up 6 bases; unmatched junction bases: 9. Germline CDR1 SGHNT, CDR2 YENEEA. CDR3 length: 14 amino acids. In nucleotides, the CDR3 is TGTGCCAGCAGCTCCCAATTGGGAGGGAGCGAGCAGTACTTC. It translates to CASSSQLGGSEQYF.

The chain couples TRBV7-3 to TRBJ2-3; 7 bases agree with TRBD2. Looked up from germline, CDR1 is SGHTA and CDR2 is FQGTGA. With V trimmed by 5 bases and J by 6 bases, 14 bases remained unmatched. This CDR3 is built from 16 residues. The CDR3 nucleotides are TGTGCCAGCAGCCCCAGCCCTCGCGGGGGAGCCGATACGCAGTATTTT. This codes for CASSPSPRGGADTQYF.

This clone was counted a few times. The V gene is TRBV4-1, the J gene TRBJ1-6; 9 bases map to TRBD1. The CDR3 has 17 amino acids. Germline V CDR1 and CDR2: MGHRA, YSYEKL. With V trimmed by 4 bases and J by 9 bases, 13 bases remained unmatched. Here the CDR3 reads CASSLPHGQGIGSPLHF. CDR3 in DNA: TGCGCCAGCAGCCTTCCCCACGGACAGGGGATTGGTTCACCCCTCCACTTT.

The V and J genes are TRBV11-2 and TRBJ2-5, with 10 nucleotides matching TRBD1. Trimming removed 4 bases from V and 5 bases from J; junction bases left unmatched: 10. The germline V gene has CDR1 SGHAT and CDR2 FQNNGV. This CDR3 spans 16 amino acids. The CDR3 DNA follows: TGTGCCAGCAGCTCGGGACAGGGGCCCCCCAGGGAGACCCAGTACTTC. This encodes CASSSGQGPPRETQYF.

The chain carries TRBV25-1 and TRBJ1-2; possibly TRBD1 for D (6 bases). V dropped 1 base and J dropped 2 bases, with 11 bases sitting between them. CDR3 length: 15 residues. Germline loops: CDR1 MGHDK, CDR2 SYGVNS. CDR3 protein: CASSESDRPNYGYTF. In nucleotides, the CDR3 is TGTGCCAGCAGTGAATCCGACAGGCCAAACTATGGCTACACCTTC.